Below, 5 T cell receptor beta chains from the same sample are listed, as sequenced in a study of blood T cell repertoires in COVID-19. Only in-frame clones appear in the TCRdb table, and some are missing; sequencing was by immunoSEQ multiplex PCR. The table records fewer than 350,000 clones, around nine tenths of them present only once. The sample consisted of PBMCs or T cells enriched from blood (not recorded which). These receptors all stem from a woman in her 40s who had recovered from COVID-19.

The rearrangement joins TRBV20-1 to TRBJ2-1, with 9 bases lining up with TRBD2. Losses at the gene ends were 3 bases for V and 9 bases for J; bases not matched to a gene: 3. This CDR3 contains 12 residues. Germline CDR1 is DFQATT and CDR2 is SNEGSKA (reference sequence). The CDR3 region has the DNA TGCAGTGCTAGTGGGACTAGCTTTGAGCAGTTCTTC. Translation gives CSASGTSFEQFF.

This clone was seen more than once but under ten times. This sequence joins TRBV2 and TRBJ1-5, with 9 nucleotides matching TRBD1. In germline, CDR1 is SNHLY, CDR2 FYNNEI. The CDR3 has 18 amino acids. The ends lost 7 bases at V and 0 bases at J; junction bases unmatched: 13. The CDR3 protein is CASIPDRGSVFSNQPQHF. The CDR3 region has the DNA TGTGCCAGCATTCCCGACAGGGGGTCGGTCTTTAGCAATCAGCCCCAGCATTTT.

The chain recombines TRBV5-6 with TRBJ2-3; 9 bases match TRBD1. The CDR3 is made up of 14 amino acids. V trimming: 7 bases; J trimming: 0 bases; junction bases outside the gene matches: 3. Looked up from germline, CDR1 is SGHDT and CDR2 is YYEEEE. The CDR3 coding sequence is TGTGCCAGCCACAGGGGGCCTAGCACAGATACGCAGTATTTT. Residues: CASHRGPSTDTQYF. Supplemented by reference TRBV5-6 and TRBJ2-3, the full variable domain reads DAGVTQSPTHLIKTRGQQVTLRCSPKSGHDTVSWYQQALGQGPQFIFQYYEEEERQRGNFPDRFSGHQFPNYSSELNVNALLLGDSALYLCASHRGPSTDTQYFGPGTRLTVL.

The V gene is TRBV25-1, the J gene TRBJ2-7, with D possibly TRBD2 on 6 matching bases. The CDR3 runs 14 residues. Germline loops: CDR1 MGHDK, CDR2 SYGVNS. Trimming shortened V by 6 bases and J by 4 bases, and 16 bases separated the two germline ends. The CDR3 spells CASSGFGAGYEQYF. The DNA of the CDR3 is TGTGCCAGCAGCGGGTTCGGGGCGGGATACGAGCAGTACTTC.

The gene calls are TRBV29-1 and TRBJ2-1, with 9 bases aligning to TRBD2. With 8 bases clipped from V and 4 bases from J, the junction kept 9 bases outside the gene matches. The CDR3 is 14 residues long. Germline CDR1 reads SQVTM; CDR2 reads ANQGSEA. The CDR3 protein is CSFISGSSYNEQFF. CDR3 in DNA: TGCAGCTTCATTAGCGGGAGTAGTTACAATGAGCAGTTCTTC.